These 23 T cell receptor beta chains were sequenced from one sample in a study of cytomegalovirus exposure and HLA in healthy donors. Amplification used 60 Vbeta primers and 13 Jbeta primers. Some clones are missing from TCRdb's copy, which holds only in-frame ones; the method was immunoSEQ multiplex PCR. The sample holds around 100,000 clones, 74% seen once. Sequencing input: PBMCs. The receptors come from a man aged 45-60 years in good health and CMV-seropositive.

The chain recombines TRBV29-1 with TRBJ2-1; TRBD2 matches at 14 bases. J lost 6 bases, V lost 2 bases, and 15 bases had no gene match. This CDR3 contains 19 residues. Germline CDR1 is SQVTM and CDR2 is ANQGSEA. DNA of the CDR3: TGCAGCGTTGAAAAATACGGGGGCGGGACTAGCGGGAGTAGCAATGAGCAGTTCTTC. Its protein product is CSVEKYGGGTSGSSNEQFF.

The gene calls are TRBV4-2 and TRBJ2-1, with 7 bases aligning to TRBD2. V was pared by 4 bases and J by 0 bases, with 3 bases of the junction left unmatched. Germline-derived CDR1 and CDR2 are LGHNA and YNFKEQ. The CDR3 has 15 amino acids. CDR3 protein: CASSRGEGSYNEQFF. CDR3 bases: TGTGCCAGCAGCCGGGGGGAGGGCTCCTACAATGAGCAGTTCTTC.

This clone was picked up a small number of times. CDR3 protein: CAWSRSYSRDGYTF. The CDR3 DNA reads TGTGCCTGGAGTAGGAGCTATAGTCGGGATGGCTACACCTTC. The chain couples TRBV30 to TRBJ1-2; D unresolved. The CDR3 consists of 14 residues. V lost 2 bases and J 6 bases, leaving 16 bases between the germline ends. The germline CDR1 and CDR2 sequences are GTSNPN and SVGIG (reference sequence).

Many counts were recorded for this clone. This chain's CDR3 is CASSIQGTNTEAFF. The CDR3 DNA is TGTGCCAGCAGTATACAGGGGACGAACACTGAAGCTTTCTTT. This chain links TRBV25-1 with TRBJ1-1; 7 bases map to TRBD1. The junction had 4 bases not matched to a gene; V was cut back by 5 bases and J by 1 base. The CDR3 is 14 residues long. CDR1 and CDR2 (germline): MGHDK, SYGVNS.

This clone was detected once. This sequence joins TRBV30 and TRBJ2-1, with a possible D match to TRBD2 (6 bases). CDR3 length: 14 amino acids. Germline CDR1 GTSNPN, CDR2 SVGIG (reference sequence). The ends were cut back, 1 base at V and 8 bases at J, with 15 bases in the middle. CDR3 loop: CAWSEDGGRDEQFF. CDR3 nucleotide sequence: TGTGCCTGGAGTGAAGACGGAGGGCGGGATGAGCAGTTCTTC.

The V call is TRBV4-1, the J call TRBJ2-7; 7 nucleotides agree with TRBD1. The germline V gene has CDR1 MGHRA and CDR2 YSYEKL. With V trimmed by 4 bases and J by 1 base, 7 bases remained unmatched. The CDR3 is 15 residues long. CDR3 region: CASSREGTASYEQYF. The CDR3, as DNA: TGCGCCAGCAGCCGGGAAGGGACAGCTTCCTACGAGCAGTACTTC.

The gene calls are TRBV6-1 and TRBJ2-1, with D perhaps TRBD2 (5 bases). Germline V gives CDR1 MNHNS, CDR2 SASEGT. This CDR3 contains 16 residues. Trimming took 4 bases from V and 5 from J, leaving 18 bases between them. Written as DNA, the CDR3 is TGTGCCAGCAGTGCCAGATACGGGATCGGTAACAATGAGCAGTTCTTC. Translation gives CASSARYGIGNNEQFF.

This chain joins TRBV5-1 and TRBJ1-1, with D possibly being TRBD1 (5 bases). V was trimmed by 1 base and J by 6 bases, leaving 13 bases between them. Germline V gene data show CDR1 as SGHRS and CDR2 as YFSETQ. The length of the CDR3 is 14 residues. The CDR3 DNA reads as TGCGCCAGCAGCTTGTGGCAGGGCGCCCCTGAAGCTTTCTTT. Its protein product is CASSLWQGAPEAFF. Together with reference TRBV5-1 and TRBJ1-1, the CDR3 gives the full variable domain: KAGVTQTPRYLIKTRGQQVTLSCSPISGHRSVSWYQQTPGQGLQFLFEYFSETQRNKGNFPGRFSGRQFSNSRSEMNVSTLELGDSALYLCASSLWQGAPEAFFGQGTRLTVV.

The rearrangement joins TRBV5-1 to TRBJ2-4; D is perhaps TRBD2 (5 bases). The CDR3 totals 15 residues. Deletions cut 0 bases from V and 7 bases from J, with 14 bases between. Germline lookup yields CDR1 SGHRS and CDR2 YFSETQ. The CDR3 spells CASSLDAGWENIQYF. In DNA, the CDR3 is TGCGCCAGCAGCTTGGATGCGGGTTGGGAGAACATTCAGTACTTC.

The chain combines TRBV7-3 with TRBJ1-4, with D possibly matching TRBD1 (5 bases). V dropped 2 bases and J dropped 8 bases, with 21 bases sitting between them. Germline V lookup: CDR1 SGHTA, CDR2 FQGTGA. The CDR3 is 17 residues long. The CDR3 sequence is CASSLSRADWNAEKLFF. CDR3 nucleotide sequence: TGTGCCAGCAGCTTATCCAGGGCAGACTGGAACGCGGAAAAACTGTTTTTT.

This rearrangement joins TRBV9 to TRBJ2-5, with TRBD2 as a possible D gene (6 bases). V dropped 0 bases and J dropped 5 bases, with 14 bases sitting between them. The CDR3 length is 15 residues. CDR1 and CDR2 (germline): SGDLS, YYNGEE. This CDR3 is CASSVAPDRGETQYF. The CDR3 coding sequence is TGTGCCAGCAGCGTAGCCCCTGACCGGGGGGAGACCCAGTACTTC.

The V call is TRBV5-4, the J call TRBJ2-1; weak D call: TRBD1 (6 bases). CDR3 length: 15 residues. V lost 6 bases and J lost 2, with 15 bases in between. Per the germline V gene, CDR1 is SGHNT and CDR2 is YYREEE (reference sequence). This chain's CDR3 is CASTQGSPAYNEQFF. Written as DNA, the CDR3 is TGTGCCAGCACCCAGGGGTCGCCTGCCTACAATGAGCAGTTCTTC. The full variable domain, in which reference TRBV5-4 and TRBJ2-1 provide the parts outside the CDR3, is ETGVTQSPTHLIKTRGQQVTLRCSSQSGHNTVSWYQQALGQGPQFIFQYYREEENGRGNFPPRFSGLQFPNYSSELNVNALELDDSALYLCASTQGSPAYNEQFFGPGTRLTVL.

Only a few counts were recorded for this clone. The chain links TRBV6-1 to TRBJ2-1, with D perhaps TRBD2 (7 bases). Trimming removed 4 bases at V and 6 bases at J, with 19 bases between. In germline, CDR1 is MNHNS, CDR2 SASEGT. The CDR3 consists of 16 residues. CDR3 amino acids: CASSGWGPRGINEQFF. In nucleotides, the CDR3 is TGTGCCAGCAGTGGGTGGGGGCCGCGGGGGATCAATGAGCAGTTCTTC.

The CDR3 nucleotides are TGTGCCACCAGCCCCAGGAACCTGGAAGCTTTCTTT. Protein product: CATSPRNLEAFF. The chain has TRBV15 and TRBJ1-1; D not certain. CDR1 is LNHNV, CDR2 YYDKDF, per germline (reference sequence). Between the trimmed V and J ends, which lost 5 bases and 8 bases, there was a span of 12 bases. The CDR3 runs to 12 residues.

The CDR3 DNA reads as TGTGCTAGTGGCCCCCTGTCGGGGTCTCATAGCAATCAGCCCCAGCATTTT. It yields the protein CASGPLSGSHSNQPQHF. The J gene is TRBJ1-5, the V gene TRBV12-5; no firm D call. Germline V CDR1 and CDR2: LGHNT, FRNRAP. CDR3 size: 17 residues. The germline V and J ends were trimmed by 6 bases and 0 bases, with 18 bases remaining between them.

This chain links TRBV13 with TRBJ2-5; D may be TRBD1 (7 bases). The J call may be wrong; the DNA end is better matched by TRBJ2-7. Germline V gene lookup returns CDR1 PRHDT and CDR2 FYEKMQ (reference sequence). The CDR3 runs to 16 residues. CDR3 DNA sequence: TGTGCCAGCAGCTTAGCGGGGGCAGGGGGCTCCTACGAGCAGTACTTC. Its translation: CASSLAGAGGSYEQYF.

This rearrangement joins TRBV11-2 to TRBJ1-1; possible D gene TRBD1, 5 bases. CDR1 is SGHAT, CDR2 FQNNGV, per germline. The CDR3 loop spans 14 amino acids. V gave up 3 bases and J gave up 0 bases, with 8 bases separating them. The CDR3 sequence: CASSFRGMNTEAFF. CDR3 DNA: TGTGCCAGCAGCTTTAGGGGCATGAACACTGAAGCTTTCTTT. Variable domain in full (rest from reference TRBV11-2 and TRBJ1-1): EAGVAQSPRYKIIEKRQSVAFWCNPISGHATLYWYQQILGQGPKLLIQFQNNGVVDDSQLPKDRFSAERLKGVDSTLKIQPAKLEDSAVYLCASSFRGMNTEAFFGQGTRLTVV.

The V and J genes are TRBV5-1 and TRBJ1-3; 7 nucleotides match TRBD1. The ends lost 4 bases at V and 4 bases at J; junction bases unmatched: 8. The CDR3 covers 15 residues. Looked up from germline, CDR1 is SGHRS and CDR2 is YFSETQ. CDR3 sequence (DNA): TGCGCCAGCAGCGAGACAGGGAATGGAGGAAACACCATATATTTT. This gives the protein CASSETGNGGNTIYF. The full variable domain, rest sourced from reference TRBV5-1 and TRBJ1-3, is KAGVTQTPRYLIKTRGQQVTLSCSPISGHRSVSWYQQTPGQGLQFLFEYFSETQRNKGNFPGRFSGRQFSNSRSEMNVSTLELGDSALYLCASSETGNGGNTIYFGEGSWLTVV.

V gene TRBV9 combines with J gene TRBJ1-4; TRBD1 matches at 11 bases. CDR1 is SGDLS, CDR2 YYNGEE, per germline. The J segment lost 3 bases and the V segment lost 4 bases, leaving 2 bases of the junction unmatched. The CDR3 runs 15 residues. CDR3 amino acids: CASSRTGGSNEKLFF. The CDR3 coding sequence is TGTGCCAGCAGCAGGACAGGGGGCTCTAATGAAAAACTGTTTTTT.

The CDR3 loop reads CASSYRGPGGYTF. The CDR3 DNA reads as TGTGCCAGCAGTTACAGGGGGCCGGGGGGCTACACCTTC. The chain employs TRBV28 and TRBJ1-2; TRBD1 matches 9 bases. CDR1 and CDR2 from the germline V gene are MDHEN and SYDVKM. V trimming: 4 bases; J trimming: 8 bases; junction bases outside the gene matches: 5. There are 13 residues in the CDR3.

The genes are TRBV6-6 and TRBJ2-1; 9 bases align to TRBD2. The CDR3 consists of 14 residues. Germline V gene lookup returns CDR1 MNHNY and CDR2 SVGAGI (reference sequence). V lost 7 bases to trimming and J lost 4 bases; unmatched junction nucleotides: 5. The CDR3 is CASTLAGSYNEQFF. CDR3 DNA sequence: TGTGCCAGCACTCTAGCGGGGTCTTACAATGAGCAGTTCTTC.

The rearrangement links TRBV6-1 to TRBJ2-3; D perhaps matches TRBD2 (5 bases). The CDR3 runs to 13 residues. The ends were cut back, 5 bases at V and 2 bases at J, with 8 bases in the middle. Germline lookup yields CDR1 MNHNS and CDR2 SASEGT. This CDR3 is CASSPGSTDTQYF. CDR3 in DNA: TGTGCCAGCAGTCCGGGATCCACAGATACGCAGTATTTT.

This chain uses TRBV5-1 with TRBJ2-2, with 11 bases fitting TRBD2. V lost 3 bases to trimming and J lost 8 bases; unmatched junction nucleotides: 6. CDR1 and CDR2 (germline): SGHRS, YFSETQ. The CDR3 has 15 residues. CDR3 amino acids: CASSSIAGGLGELFF. The DNA of the CDR3 is TGCGCCAGCAGCTCTATAGCGGGAGGGCTAGGGGAGCTGTTTTTT.